The clone carrying this TCR beta chain occurred once. Its antigen is currently unknown. This sample is drawn from a study of cytomegalovirus exposure and HLA in healthy donors. Notes on the study in general: Later analysis identified a missense DCLRE1C variant that was linked to TCR beta V- and J-gene trimming. Presence/absence analyses assumed roughly uniform sequencing depth across donors.

PCR amplification relied on 60 Vbeta primers (plus 13 Jbeta primers). Per the original data handling: Counted up in a later analysis, unique TCR beta chains came to about 80 million, with around 10 million shared. Generated by immunoSEQ multiplex PCR, the TCRdb table keeps only in-frame clones and is missing some. The V and J calls and clone size come from that table; D and trimming were worked out from the DNA. In the table there are under 120,000 clones, approximately 70% of which are singletons. Trimming removed 6 bases from V and 4 bases from J, with 13 bases in between. Germline-derived CDR1 and CDR2 are MNHEY and SVGAGI. The CDR3 extends over 14 amino acids.

Sequenced input: PBMCs. This clonotype was sampled from a man aged 25-40 years in good health and CMV-seropositive. The gene calls are TRBV6-5 and TRBJ1-3; D gene uncertain. CDR3 coding DNA: TGTGCCAGCAGCATTACAGCAGAAGGAAACACCATATATTTT. Its protein is CASSITAEGNTIYF.